This TCR beta chain was captured by sequencing in a study of cytomegalovirus exposure and HLA in healthy donors. Whole-study results and caveats: What a later analysis showed was that several of the most significant clusters appeared linked to common viral pathogens.

Points on this clone: Its specificity is unknown.

60 Vbeta and 13 Jbeta primers were used in PCR. TCRdb's table, derived via immunoSEQ multiplex PCR, lists solely in-frame clones and lacks some. The sample lists about 130,000 clones; about four fifths were seen once. The trim removed 4 bases at V and 7 bases at J, leaving 9 bases unmatched. The CDR3 is 16 residues long. The germline V gene has CDR1 ENHRY and CDR2 SYGVKD. The chain uses TRBV10-3 and TRBJ2-2; TRBD2 matches at 10 bases. The sample consisted of PBMCs. The receptor's source is a middle-aged woman in good health and CMV-seropositive. CDR3 sequence: CAISGQREGRFGELFF. Here the CDR3 DNA reads TGTGCCATCAGTGGGCAGCGGGAGGGCCGTTTCGGGGAGCTGTTTTTT.